The clone carrying this TCR beta chain appeared a few times. Using RNA transcripts as the source, TCR beta CDR3 regions were amplified. First-round RT-PCR targeting the TCR CDR3 was performed with the HTBI primer set. TCRdb recomputed calls from the multiplex PCR reads with MiXCR, one row per CDR3 protein. Seen here are about half a million distinct CDR3 sequences, under 25% observed once, and the top ten hold approximately 49%. This record comes from a study of T cells in Graves' hyperthyroidism and ophthalmopathy. This sequence originates from a woman aged 70-85 years with Graves' ophthalmopathy. Specimen: blood.

CDR3 amino acids: CASSDPTTEAFF. CDR3 nucleotide sequence: TGCGCCAGCAGTGACCCGACAACTGAAGCTTTCTTT. V is TRBV10-1 and J is TRBJ1-1; D call uncertain. Germline CDR1 and CDR2: WNHNN and SYGVQD (reference sequence). The CDR3 spans 12 residues. Between the trimmed V and J ends, which lost 3 bases and 5 bases, there was a span of 7 bases.